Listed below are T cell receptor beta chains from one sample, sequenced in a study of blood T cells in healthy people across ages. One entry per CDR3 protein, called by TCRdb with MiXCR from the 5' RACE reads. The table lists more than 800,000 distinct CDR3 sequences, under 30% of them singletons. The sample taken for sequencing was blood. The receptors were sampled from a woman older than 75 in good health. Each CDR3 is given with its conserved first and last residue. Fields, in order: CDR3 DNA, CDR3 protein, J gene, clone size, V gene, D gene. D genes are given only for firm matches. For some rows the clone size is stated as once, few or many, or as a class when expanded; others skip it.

TGTGCCAGCAGCTTGAGTAGGGATGGTTCGATTCAGTACTTC | CASSLSRDGSIQYF | TRBJ2-4 | many | TRBV7-2 | -
TGTGCCAGCAGCACTAAGGGACAGGGGGTTGCGGGCTATGGCTACACCTTC | CASSTKGQGVAGYGYTF | TRBJ1-2 | many | TRBV7-9 | TRBD1
TGTGTCAGCAGCTTACGCGGGGGGGCCTCAACAGATACGCAGTATTTT | CVSSLRGGASTDTQYF | TRBJ2-3 | - | TRBV7-2 | TRBD2
TGTGCCACCAGCACTACGGCCCGGCGGGGGAGCACAGATACGCAGTATTTT | CATSTTARRGSTDTQYF | TRBJ2-3 | many | TRBV15 | TRBD2
TGTGCCAGCAGCCAAGTGCTAGGACTAGCGGGAACGGCCCAAGAGACCCAGTACTTC | CASSQVLGLAGTAQETQYF | TRBJ2-5 | - | TRBV3-1 | TRBD2
TGCGCCAGCAGCCAAGGGGACAGGGACTCAGATACGCAGTATTTT | CASSQGDRDSDTQYF | TRBJ2-3 | many | TRBV4-3 | TRBD1
TGCAGTGCTTACCGGGACGGGGGGTACAATGAGCAGTTCTTC | CSAYRDGGYNEQFF | TRBJ2-1 | few | TRBV20-1 | TRBD2
TGCAGTGCCAGGGGGGGTCCTGCCTACAATGAGCAGTTCTTC | CSARGGPAYNEQFF | TRBJ2-1 | many | TRBV20-1 | -
TGTGCCAGTTCCCACCCCAAGGGCGAGCAGTACTTC | CASSHPKGEQYF | TRBJ2-7 | many | TRBV12-3/TRBV12-4 | -
TGTGCCAGCAGCGTCCGGGACAGGGGACCCGAAACTAAGATGAACACTGAAGCTTTCTTT | CASSVRDRGPETKMNTEAFF | TRBJ1-1 | few | TRBV7-9 | TRBD1
TGTGCCAGCAGTCCCAGTTGGACAGGATTGAGGGATAATTCACCCCTCCACTTT | CASSPSWTGLRDNSPLHF | TRBJ1-6 | many | TRBV27 | TRBD1
TGTGCCAGCAGTGATATGGGGGGCAATTCACCCCTCCACTTT | CASSDMGGNSPLHF | TRBJ1-6 | - | TRBV2 | -
TGTGCCAGCACGGGCCCCCCCCCAACGAACACTGAAGCTTTCTTT | CASTGPPPTNTEAFF | TRBJ1-1 | - | TRBV6-1 | -
TGTGCCAGCAGCAAGGGATGCGAGCAGTTCTTC | CASSKGCEQFF | TRBJ2-1 | many | TRBV21-1 | -
TGCGCCAGCAGCCAAGAATGGGGGGGCCAAGGAACAGATACGCAGTATTTT | CASSQEWGGQGTDTQYF | TRBJ2-3 | - | TRBV4-3 | -
TGCGCCAGTAGGCAACAGGTGAACATGAACACTGAAGCTTTCTTT | CASRQQVNMNTEAFF | TRBJ1-1 | - | TRBV4-3 | -
TGTGCCATACAGGACAGCTATGGCTACACCTTC | CAIQDSYGYTF | TRBJ1-2 | many | TRBV10-3 | -
TGCGCCAGCAGCTTCAATCCAGGGGGAACTGAAGCTTTCTTT | CASSFNPGGTEAFF | TRBJ1-1 | - | TRBV5-1 | TRBD1
TGCAGTGCTAGACCCTGGGGGGACAGGGGGAACTATGGCTACACCTTC | CSARPWGDRGNYGYTF | TRBJ1-2 | - | TRBV20-1 | TRBD1
TGCAGTGCTAGCCAGTATATCCAAGAGACCCAGTACTTC | CSASQYIQETQYF | TRBJ2-5 | - | TRBV20-1 | -
TGTGCCAGCAGCTCAACCGCCAAAAACATTCAGTACTTC | CASSSTAKNIQYF | TRBJ2-4 | few | TRBV6-1 | -
TGTGCCAGCAGTGAGTTACCGGGACCGAATGAAAAACTGTTTTTT | CASSELPGPNEKLFF | TRBJ1-4 | - | TRBV6-4 | -
TGCGCCAGCAGCCCTTCTGGGACAGGGGTCGCTTTCTTT | CASSPSGTGVAFF | TRBJ1-1 | - | TRBV5-1 | TRBD1
TGTGCCAGCAGGGAATCGGGAGTGGAGACCCAGTACTTC | CASRESGVETQYF | TRBJ2-5 | - | TRBV25-1 | -
TGCGCCAGCAGCTTGGCCAGCGGGGGCTACAATGAGCAGTACTTC | CASSLASGGYNEQYF | TRBJ2-7 | - | TRBV5-1 | TRBD2
TGCAGTGCTAGAGGAGTTTTCGGTGCTTTCTTT | CSARGVFGAFF | TRBJ1-1 | - | TRBV20-1 | -